The present TCR beta chain was sequenced within a study of shared clonotypes between healthy human individuals. General observations from the study: Some naive CD4 clonotypes, around 4.9%, turned up in common across several donors.

Turning to this clone: Its antigen remains unidentified.

This CDR3 contains 14 residues. The germline V gene has CDR1 MNHEY and CDR2 SMNVEV (reference sequence). V gave up 3 bases and J gave up 5 bases; unmatched junction bases: 4. Generated by immunoSEQ multiplex PCR, the TCRdb table keeps only in-frame clones and is missing some. The repertoire holds 150,000 to 200,000 clones, with approximately 61% as singletons. V usage is TRBV27 and J usage is TRBJ2-1, with TRBD1 identical over 7 bases. The clonotype was recovered from a man younger than 45 in good health. Sequencing was done on a sample of memory CD4+ T cells sorted from blood. The subset: CD45RA-negative fraction. CDR3 loop: CASSFDRANNEQFF. DNA for the CDR3: TGTGCCAGCAGTTTTGACAGGGCAAACAATGAGCAGTTCTTC.